These T cell receptor beta chains were read from a single sample in a study of radiotherapy plus CTLA-4 blockade in lung cancer. Profiled with immunoSEQ multiplex PCR; TCRdb holds only in-frame clones, not every one. The data contain roughly 110,000 clones, roughly 86% of them singletons. Sequenced here: peripheral blood, sampled from a patient treated with radiotherapy plus ipilimumab. The receptor set was obtained from a human donor with non-small cell lung cancer that progressed on radiotherapy plus ipilimumab. Some clones in this sample may be carry-over from other donors' samples. CDR3s include the opening cysteine and the closing phenylalanine or tryptophan. The D gene is left open where the match is weak. Rows may omit the clone size; those that give it use once, few, many or a size class.

D gene,clone size,J gene,V gene,CDR3 protein,CDR3 DNA
NA,NA,TRBJ1-5,TRBV6-1,CASPQAYSNQPQHF,TGTGCCAGCCCACAGGCTTATAGCAATCAGCCCCAGCATTTT
NA,medium-sized,TRBJ1-3,TRBV11-2,CATTRGDRNTIYF,TGTGCCACCACCCGGGGGGATAGAAACACCATATATTTT
NA,few,TRBJ2-7,TRBV4-3,CASSPWEQSSSYEQYF,TGCGCCAGCAGCCCCTGGGAGCAGTCGAGCTCCTACGAGCAGTACTTC
NA,NA,TRBJ1-2,TRBV5-1,CASSLASSGYGYTF,TGCGCCAGCAGCTTGGCCTCTTCGGGGTATGGCTACACCTTC
NA,NA,TRBJ1-4,TRBV2,CASSHPGHRDEKLFF,TGTGCCAGCAGTCACCCCGGACATCGGGACGAAAAACTGTTTTTT
NA,NA,TRBJ2-3,TRBV5-6,CASSLGASRADTQYF,TGTGCCAGCAGCTTGGGGGCTAGCCGCGCAGATACGCAGTATTTT
NA,NA,TRBJ2-7,TRBV5-6,CASSLRARGPPYEQYF,TGTGCCAGCAGCTTAAGAGCCCGTGGCCCCCCCTACGAGCAGTACTTC
TRBD1,many,TRBJ1-2,TRBV10-1,CASSEKVDCGTGGIYGYTF,TGCGCCAGCAGTGAGAAAGTTGATTGTGGGACAGGGGGTATCTATGGCTACACCTTC
NA,NA,TRBJ1-4,TRBV5-1,CASSLEGRDEKLFF,TGCGCCAGCAGCTTAGAAGGGAGAGACGAAAAACTGTTTTTT
NA,NA,TRBJ1-5,TRBV7-9,CASSQGSGYNQPQHF,TGTGCCAGCAGCCAAGGGTCGGGATACAATCAGCCCCAGCATTTT
NA,NA,TRBJ2-3,TRBV9,CASSVAHGISADTQYF,TGTGCCAGCAGCGTAGCCCACGGTATATCGGCAGATACGCAGTATTTT
NA,NA,TRBJ1-1,TRBV6-1,CASIPVLNTEAFF,TGTGCCAGCATCCCAGTACTGAACACTGAAGCTTTCTTT
TRBD1,NA,TRBJ1-2,TRBV29-1,CSVPGTGLNSYTF,TGCAGCGTTCCCGGGACAGGGTTGAATAGCTACACCTTC